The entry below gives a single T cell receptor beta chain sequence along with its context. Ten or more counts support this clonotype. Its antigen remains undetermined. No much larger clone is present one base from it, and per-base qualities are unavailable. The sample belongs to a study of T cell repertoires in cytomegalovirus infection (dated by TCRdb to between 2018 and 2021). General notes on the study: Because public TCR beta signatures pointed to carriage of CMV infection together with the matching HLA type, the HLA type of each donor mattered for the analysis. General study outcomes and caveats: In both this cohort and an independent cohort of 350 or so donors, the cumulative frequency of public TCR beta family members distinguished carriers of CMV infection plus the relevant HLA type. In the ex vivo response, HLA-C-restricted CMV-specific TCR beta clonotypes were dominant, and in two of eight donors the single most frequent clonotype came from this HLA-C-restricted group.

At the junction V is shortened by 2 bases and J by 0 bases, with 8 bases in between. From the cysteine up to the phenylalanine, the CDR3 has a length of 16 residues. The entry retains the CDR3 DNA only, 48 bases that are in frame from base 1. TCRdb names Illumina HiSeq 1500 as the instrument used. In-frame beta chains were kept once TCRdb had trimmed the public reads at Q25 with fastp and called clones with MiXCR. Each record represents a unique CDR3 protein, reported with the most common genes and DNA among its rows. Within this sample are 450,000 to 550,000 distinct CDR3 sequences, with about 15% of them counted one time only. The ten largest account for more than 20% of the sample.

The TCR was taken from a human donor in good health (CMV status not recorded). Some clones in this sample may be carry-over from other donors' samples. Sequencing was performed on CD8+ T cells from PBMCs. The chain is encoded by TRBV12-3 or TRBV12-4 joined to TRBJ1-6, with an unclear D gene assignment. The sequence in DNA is TGTGCCAGCAGTTTATCGGTCCCCTCCTATAATTCACCCCTCCACTTT. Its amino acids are CASSLSVPSYNSPLHF.